Only a few counts were recorded for the clone carrying this TCR beta chain. Its matching antigen is unknown. TCRdb redid the calling of the reads with MiXCR, one entry per CDR3 protein. The sample holds some 440,000 distinct CDR3 sequences, approximately 33% seen once. These data are taken from a study of T cell repertoires in cytomegalovirus infection. Looking at the study overall: Public TCR beta signatures provided an indication of both CMV infection and a matching HLA type.

Study results and limitations: CMV carriers having the relevant HLA were flagged by cumulative public TCR beta family frequency. Clonotype analysis showed dominance of the ex vivo response by HLA-C-restricted CMV-specific TCR beta clonotypes.

The receptor's source is a human donor in good health (CMV status not recorded). Some clones in this sample may be carry-over from other donors' samples. Sequenced: PBMCs.

The CDR3 sequence: CATEGAGRNTGELFF. As DNA, the CDR3 is TGTGCCACCGAGGGAGCGGGGAGGAACACCGGGGAGCTGTTTTTT. The V and J genes are TRBV25-1 and TRBJ2-2; 7 bases map to TRBD2. The germline CDR1 and CDR2 sequences are MGHDK and SYGVNS. This CDR3 is 15 amino acids long. The V gene end was trimmed by 10 bases and the J gene end by 1 base; junction bases not matched to a gene: 9. The whole variable domain, filled in from reference TRBV25-1 and TRBJ2-2, reads EADIYQTPRYLVIGTGKKITLECSQTMGHDKMYWYQQDPGMELHLIHYSYGVNSTEKGDLSSESTVSRIRTEHFPLTLESARPSHTSQYLCATEGAGRNTGELFFGEGSRLTVL.